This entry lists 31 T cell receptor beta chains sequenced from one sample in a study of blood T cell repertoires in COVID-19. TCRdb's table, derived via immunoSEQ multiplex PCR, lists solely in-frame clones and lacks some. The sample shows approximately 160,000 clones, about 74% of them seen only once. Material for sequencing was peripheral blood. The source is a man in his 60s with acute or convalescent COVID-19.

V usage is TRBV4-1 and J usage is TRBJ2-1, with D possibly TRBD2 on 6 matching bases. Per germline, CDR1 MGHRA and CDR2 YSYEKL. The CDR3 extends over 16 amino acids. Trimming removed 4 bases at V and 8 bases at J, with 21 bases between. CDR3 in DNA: TGCGCCAGCAGCCCTTGGGGCGGGGACCTCAGGGATGAGCAGTTCTTC. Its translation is CASSPWGGDLRDEQFF.

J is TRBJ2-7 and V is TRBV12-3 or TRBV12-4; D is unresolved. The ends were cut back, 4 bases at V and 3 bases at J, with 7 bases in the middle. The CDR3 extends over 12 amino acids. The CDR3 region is CASSSSGYEQYF. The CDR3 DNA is TGTGCCAGCAGTTCCTCCGGCTACGAGCAGTACTTC.

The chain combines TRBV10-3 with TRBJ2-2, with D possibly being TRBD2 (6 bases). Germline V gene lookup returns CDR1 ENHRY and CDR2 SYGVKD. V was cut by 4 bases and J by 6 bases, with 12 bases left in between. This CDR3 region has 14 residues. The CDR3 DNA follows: TGTGCCATCAGTGTTGGGGGGAAGGCCGGGGAGCTGTTTTTT. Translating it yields CAISVGGKAGELFF.

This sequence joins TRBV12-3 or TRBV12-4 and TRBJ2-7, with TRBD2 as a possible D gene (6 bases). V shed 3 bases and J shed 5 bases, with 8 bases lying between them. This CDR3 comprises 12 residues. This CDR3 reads CASSFGGHEQYF. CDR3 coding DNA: TGTGCCAGCAGTTTTGGAGGGCACGAGCAGTACTTC.

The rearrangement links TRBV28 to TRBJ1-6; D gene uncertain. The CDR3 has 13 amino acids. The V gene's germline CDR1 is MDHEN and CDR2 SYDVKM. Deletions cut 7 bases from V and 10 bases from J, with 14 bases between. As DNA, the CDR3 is TGTGCCAGCAACACCGGGATCTACTCACCCCTCCACTTT. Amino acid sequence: CASNTGIYSPLHF. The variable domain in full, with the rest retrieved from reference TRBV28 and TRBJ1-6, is DVKVTQSSRYLVKRTGEKVFLECVQDMDHENMFWYRQDPGLGLRLIYFSYDVKMKEKGDIPEGYSVSREKKERFSLILESASTNQTSMYLCASNTGIYSPLHFGNGTRLTVT.

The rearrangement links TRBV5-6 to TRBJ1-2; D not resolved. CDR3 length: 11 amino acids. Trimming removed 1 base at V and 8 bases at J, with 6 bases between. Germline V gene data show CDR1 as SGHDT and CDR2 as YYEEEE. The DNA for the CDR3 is TGTGCCAGCAGCTTGACAACCGGCTACACCTTC. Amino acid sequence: CASSLTTGYTF.

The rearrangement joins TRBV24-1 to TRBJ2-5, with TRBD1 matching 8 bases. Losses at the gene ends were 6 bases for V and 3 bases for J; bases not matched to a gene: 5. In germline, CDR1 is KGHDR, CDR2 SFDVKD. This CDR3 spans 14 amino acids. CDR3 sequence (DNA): TGTGCCACCAGTCGACAGGGGTTGGAAGAGACCCAGTACTTC. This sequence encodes CATSRQGLEETQYF.

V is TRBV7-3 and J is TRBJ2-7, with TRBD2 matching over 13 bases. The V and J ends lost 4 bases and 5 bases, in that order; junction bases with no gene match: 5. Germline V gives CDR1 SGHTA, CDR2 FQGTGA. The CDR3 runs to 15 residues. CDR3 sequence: CASSSGLAGVHEQYF. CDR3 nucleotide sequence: TGTGCCAGCAGCTCCGGACTAGCGGGGGTTCACGAGCAGTACTTC.

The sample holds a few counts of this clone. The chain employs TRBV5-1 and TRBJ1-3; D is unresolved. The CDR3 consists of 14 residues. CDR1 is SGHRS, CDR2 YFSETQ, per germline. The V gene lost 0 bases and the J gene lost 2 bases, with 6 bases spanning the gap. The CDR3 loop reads CASSLETAGNTIYF. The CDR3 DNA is TGCGCCAGCAGCTTGGAAACAGCTGGAAACACCATATATTTT.

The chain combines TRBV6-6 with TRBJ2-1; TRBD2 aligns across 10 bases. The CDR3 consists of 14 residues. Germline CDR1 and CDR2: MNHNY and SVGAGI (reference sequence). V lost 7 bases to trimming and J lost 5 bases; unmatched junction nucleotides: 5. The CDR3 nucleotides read TGTGCCAGCACCCGGACTAGCGGAAACAATGAGCAGTTCTTC. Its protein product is CASTRTSGNNEQFF.

CDR3 sequence: CASSPTRLAGGLAGELFF. CDR3 DNA sequence: TGTGCCAGCAGCCCCACCAGACTAGCGGGGGGTCTAGCCGGGGAGCTGTTTTTT. The chain couples TRBV3-1 (or the pseudogene TRBV3-2) to TRBJ2-2, with 13 positions matching TRBD2. The CDR3 covers 18 residues. Germline CDR1 LGHDT, CDR2 YNNKEL (reference sequence). Trimming took 4 bases from V and 6 from J; bases not matched to a gene: 11.

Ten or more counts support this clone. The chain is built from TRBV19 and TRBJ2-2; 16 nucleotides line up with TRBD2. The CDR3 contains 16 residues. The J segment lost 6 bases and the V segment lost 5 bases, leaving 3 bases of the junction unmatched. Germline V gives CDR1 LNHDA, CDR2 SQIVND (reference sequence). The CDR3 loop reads CASSVGTSGGAGELFF. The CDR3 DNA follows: TGTGCCAGTAGTGTCGGGACTAGCGGGGGGGCCGGGGAGCTGTTTTTT.

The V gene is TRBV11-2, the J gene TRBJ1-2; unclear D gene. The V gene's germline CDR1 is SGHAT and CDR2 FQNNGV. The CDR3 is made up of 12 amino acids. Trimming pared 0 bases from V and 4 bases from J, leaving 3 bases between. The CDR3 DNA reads TGTGCCAGCAGCTTAGATATCTATGGCTACACCTTC. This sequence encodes CASSLDIYGYTF.

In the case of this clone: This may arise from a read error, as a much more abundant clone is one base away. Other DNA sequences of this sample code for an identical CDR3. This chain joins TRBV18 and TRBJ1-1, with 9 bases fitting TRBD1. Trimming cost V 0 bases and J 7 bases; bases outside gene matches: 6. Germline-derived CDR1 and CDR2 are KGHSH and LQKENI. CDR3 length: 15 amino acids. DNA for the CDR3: TGTGCCAGCTCACCACCCGGACAGGGGACCTATGAAGCTTTCTTT. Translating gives CASSPPGQGTYEAFF.

CDR3 DNA: TGTGCCAGTAGTATCGCTGGCAGTTCCTACGAGCAGTACTTC. Translating it yields CASSIAGSSYEQYF. The V call is TRBV19, the J call TRBJ2-7; no reliable D call. The CDR3 loop spans 14 amino acids. Trimming pared 3 bases from V and 1 base from J, leaving 10 bases between. Germline V gene data show CDR1 as LNHDA and CDR2 as SQIVND (reference sequence).

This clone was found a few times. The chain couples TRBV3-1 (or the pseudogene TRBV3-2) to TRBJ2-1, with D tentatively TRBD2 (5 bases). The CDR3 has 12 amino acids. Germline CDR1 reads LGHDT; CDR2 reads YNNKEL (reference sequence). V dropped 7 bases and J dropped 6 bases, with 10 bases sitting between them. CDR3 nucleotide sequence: TGTGCCAGCACCCTAGCTGGCAATGAGCAGTTCTTC. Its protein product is CASTLAGNEQFF.

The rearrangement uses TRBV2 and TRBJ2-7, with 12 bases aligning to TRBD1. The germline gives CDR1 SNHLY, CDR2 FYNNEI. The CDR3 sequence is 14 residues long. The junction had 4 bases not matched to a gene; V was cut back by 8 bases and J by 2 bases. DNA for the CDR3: TGTGCCAGCTGGGGACAGGGGGCGCCCTACGAGCAGTACTTC. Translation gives CASWGQGAPYEQYF.

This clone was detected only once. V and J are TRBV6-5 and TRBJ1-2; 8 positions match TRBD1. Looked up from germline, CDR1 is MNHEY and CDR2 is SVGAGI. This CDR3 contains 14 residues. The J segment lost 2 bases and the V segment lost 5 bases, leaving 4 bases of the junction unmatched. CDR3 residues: CASSLTGENYGYTF. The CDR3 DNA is TGTGCCAGCAGTCTGACAGGGGAGAACTATGGCTACACCTTC.

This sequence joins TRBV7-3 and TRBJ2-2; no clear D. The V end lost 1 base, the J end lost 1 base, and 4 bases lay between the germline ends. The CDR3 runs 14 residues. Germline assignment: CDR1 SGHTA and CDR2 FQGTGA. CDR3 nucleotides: TGTGCCAGCAGCTTAAGAGGGAACACCGGGGAGCTGTTTTTT. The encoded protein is CASSLRGNTGELFF.

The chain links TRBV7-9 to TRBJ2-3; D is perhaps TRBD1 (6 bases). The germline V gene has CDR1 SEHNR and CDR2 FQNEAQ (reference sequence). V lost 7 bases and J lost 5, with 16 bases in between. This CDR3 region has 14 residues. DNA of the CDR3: TGTGCCAGCAAGTGGGCAGGGGCTGAAGATACGCAGTATTTT. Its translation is CASKWAGAEDTQYF.

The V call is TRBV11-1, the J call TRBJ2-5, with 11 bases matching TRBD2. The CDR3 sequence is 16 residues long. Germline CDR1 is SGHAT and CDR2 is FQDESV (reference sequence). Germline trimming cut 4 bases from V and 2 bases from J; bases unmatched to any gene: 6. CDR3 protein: CASSSSGGFIQETQYF. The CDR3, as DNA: TGTGCCAGCAGCTCTAGCGGGGGGTTTATACAAGAGACCCAGTACTTC.

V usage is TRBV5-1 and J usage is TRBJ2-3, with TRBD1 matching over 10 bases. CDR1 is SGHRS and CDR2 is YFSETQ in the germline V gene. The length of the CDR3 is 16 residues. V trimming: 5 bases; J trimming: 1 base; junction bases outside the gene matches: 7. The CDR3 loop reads CASSQTGGWGTDTQYF. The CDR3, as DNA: TGCGCCAGCAGTCAGACAGGGGGCTGGGGCACAGATACGCAGTATTTT.

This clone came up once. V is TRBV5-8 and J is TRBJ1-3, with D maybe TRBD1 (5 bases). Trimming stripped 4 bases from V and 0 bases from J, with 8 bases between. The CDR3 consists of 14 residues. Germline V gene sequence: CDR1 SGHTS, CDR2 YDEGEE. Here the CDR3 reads CASSRGYSGNTIYF. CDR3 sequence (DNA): TGTGCCAGCAGCAGGGGTTACTCTGGAAACACCATATATTTT.

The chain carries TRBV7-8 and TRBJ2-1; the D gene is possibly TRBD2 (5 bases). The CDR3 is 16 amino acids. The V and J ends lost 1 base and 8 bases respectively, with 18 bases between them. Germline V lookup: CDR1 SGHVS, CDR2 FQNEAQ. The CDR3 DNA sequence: TGTGCCAGCAGCTTAGAGCGGCTACCATTGGGCGATGAGCAGTTCTTC. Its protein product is CASSLERLPLGDEQFF.

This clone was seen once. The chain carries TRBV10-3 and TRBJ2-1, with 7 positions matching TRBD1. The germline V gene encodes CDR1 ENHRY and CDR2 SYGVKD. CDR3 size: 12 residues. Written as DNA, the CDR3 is TGTGCAATGGGACAGAATTACAATGAGCAGTTCTTC. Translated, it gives CAMGQNYNEQFF.

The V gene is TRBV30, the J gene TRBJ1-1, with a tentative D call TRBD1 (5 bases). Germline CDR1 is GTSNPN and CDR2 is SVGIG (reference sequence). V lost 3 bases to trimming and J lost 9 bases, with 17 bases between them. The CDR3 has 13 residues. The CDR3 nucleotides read TGTGCCTGGAGCTTTACAGGTAGCTATCAAGCTTTCTTT. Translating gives CAWSFTGSYQAFF.

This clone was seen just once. CDR3 sequence (DNA): TGTGCCAGTAGTAACGAGGGGGCAGGGGAGCAGTACTTC. This gives the protein CASSNEGAGEQYF. The gene calls are TRBV19 and TRBJ2-7, with 7 bases fitting TRBD1. Germline lookup yields CDR1 LNHDA and CDR2 SQIVND (reference sequence). Trimming at V came to 4 bases and at J to 7 bases, leaving 7 bases not matched to a gene. There are 13 residues in the CDR3.

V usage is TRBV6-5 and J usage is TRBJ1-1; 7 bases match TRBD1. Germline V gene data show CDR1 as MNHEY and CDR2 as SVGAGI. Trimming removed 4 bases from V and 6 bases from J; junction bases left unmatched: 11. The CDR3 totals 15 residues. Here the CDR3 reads CASSSPTGYGAEAFF. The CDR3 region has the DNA TGTGCCAGCAGTTCCCCGACAGGGTACGGAGCTGAAGCTTTCTTT.

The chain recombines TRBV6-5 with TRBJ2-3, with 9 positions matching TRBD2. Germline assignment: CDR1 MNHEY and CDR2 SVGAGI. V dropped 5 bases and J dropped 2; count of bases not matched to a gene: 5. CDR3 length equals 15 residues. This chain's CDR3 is CASSTSGGNTDTQYF. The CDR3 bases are TGTGCCAGCAGTACAAGCGGGGGGAACACAGATACGCAGTATTTT.

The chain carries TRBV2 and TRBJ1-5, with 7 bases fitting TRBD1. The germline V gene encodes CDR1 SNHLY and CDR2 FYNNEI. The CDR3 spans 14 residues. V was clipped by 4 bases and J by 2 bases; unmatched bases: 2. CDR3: CASSGTGGNQPQHF. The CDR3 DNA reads TGTGCCAGCAGTGGAACAGGGGGCAATCAGCCCCAGCATTTT.

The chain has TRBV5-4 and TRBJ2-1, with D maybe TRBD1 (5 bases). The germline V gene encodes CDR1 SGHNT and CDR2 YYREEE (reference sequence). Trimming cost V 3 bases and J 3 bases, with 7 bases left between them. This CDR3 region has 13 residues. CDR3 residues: CASSYGHYNEQFF. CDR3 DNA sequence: TGTGCCAGCAGCTACGGACACTACAATGAGCAGTTCTTC.